The 20 T cell receptor beta chains presented below share a single source sample, sequenced in a study of blood T cell repertoires in COVID-19. Clones were read by immunoSEQ multiplex PCR, and TCRdb kept only the in-frame ones, dropping some. The sample consists of some 120,000 clones, about 86% of them appearing once. The sample taken for sequencing was peripheral blood. The receptors were gathered from a man aged 80 or over with active or convalescent COVID-19.

This sequence joins TRBV5-1 and TRBJ1-2, with TRBD1 matching 8 bases. J gave up 8 bases and V 0 bases, and 3 bases lay outside the gene matches. The germline V gene encodes CDR1 SGHRS and CDR2 YFSETQ. The length of the CDR3 is 13 residues. DNA for the CDR3: TGCGCCAGCAGCTTGGGACAGGGGAGCGGCTACACCTTC. Protein: CASSLGQGSGYTF.

The chain carries TRBV6-1 and TRBJ2-3; TRBD2 aligns across 9 bases. Per the germline V gene, CDR1 is MNHNS and CDR2 is SASEGT. The ends lost 0 bases at V and 12 bases at J; junction bases unmatched: 4. This CDR3 region has 13 residues. The CDR3 nucleotides read TGTGCCAGCAGTGAAGCTAGCGGGGGAATCCAGTATTTT. Its translation: CASSEASGGIQYF.

V usage is TRBV5-8 and J usage is TRBJ1-2, with D perhaps TRBD1 (5 bases). CDR3 length equals 14 residues. The germline V gene encodes CDR1 SGHTS and CDR2 YDEGEE. Between the trimmed V and J ends, which lost 6 bases and 1 base, there was a span of 13 bases. The CDR3 coding sequence is TGTGCCAGCACGGAAGGGGCCCTTAACTATGGCTACACCTTC. Protein: CASTEGALNYGYTF.

The chain links TRBV5-1 to TRBJ1-1; D remains ambiguous. V was trimmed by 4 bases and J by 6 bases, leaving 22 bases between them. The germline gives CDR1 SGHRS, CDR2 YFSETQ. The CDR3 totals 16 residues. The CDR3 bases are TGCGCCAGCAGCCCTATTGTCCGAGGAGGGCAGGCTGAAGCTTTCTTT. Translation gives CASSPIVRGGQAEAFF.

The rearrangement uses TRBV9 and TRBJ1-6, with 7 positions matching TRBD1. This CDR3 is built from 15 residues. Germline V gene data show CDR1 as SGDLS and CDR2 as YYNGEE. The ends lost 0 bases at V and 5 bases at J; junction bases unmatched: 2. CDR3 DNA: TGTGCCAGCAGCGTAGCAGGGGGAAATAATTCACCCCTCCACTTT. Its translation: CASSVAGGNNSPLHF.

The chain joins TRBV5-4 to TRBJ1-6, with D tentatively TRBD1 (5 bases). CDR3 length equals 17 residues. V gave up 0 bases and J gave up 2 bases, with 12 bases separating them. In germline, CDR1 is SGHNT, CDR2 YYREEE (reference sequence). Here the CDR3 DNA reads TGTGCCAGCAGCTTGGGAGCACCAGGGACCTATAATTCACCCCTCCACTTT. The encoded protein is CASSLGAPGTYNSPLHF.

The chain links TRBV27 to TRBJ2-5, with 9 bases matching TRBD1. V lost 6 bases, J lost 2 bases, and 7 bases stayed unmatched. The CDR3 has 15 residues. Germline lookup yields CDR1 MNHEY and CDR2 SMNVEV (reference sequence). The CDR3 loop reads CASSDTDRGQETQYF. The CDR3 DNA reads as TGTGCCAGCAGCGACACCGACAGGGGGCAAGAGACCCAGTACTTC.

This clone was seen more than once but under ten times. This rearrangement joins TRBV19 to TRBJ1-5; D is unresolved. V lost 3 bases and J lost 4, with 13 bases in between. The CDR3 totals 15 residues. Germline loops: CDR1 LNHDA, CDR2 SQIVND (reference sequence). The CDR3 protein is CASSIPGFGNQPQHF. The CDR3 region has the DNA TGTGCCAGTAGTATCCCGGGGTTCGGGAATCAGCCCCAGCATTTT.

In DNA, the CDR3 is TGTGCCAGCAGCAAAGGCCTTCCGGGACACGCCTGCTACGAGCAGTACTTC. Residues: CASSKGLPGHACYEQYF. The rearrangement links TRBV21-1 to TRBJ2-7; TRBD1 is the table's D call, not checked against the DNA. TRBV21-1 is listed as a pseudogene. CDR3 length equals 17 residues.

V gene TRBV11-2 combines with J gene TRBJ2-1; TRBD2 agrees at 15 bases. The CDR3 covers 19 residues. The V and J ends lost 0 bases and 6 bases, in that order; junction bases with no gene match: 9. CDR1 and CDR2 from the germline V gene are SGHAT and FQNNGV. CDR3 in amino acids: CASSLDLRTSGGASNEQFF. The CDR3 DNA reads TGTGCCAGCAGCTTAGATCTCAGGACTAGCGGGGGGGCATCCAATGAGCAGTTCTTC.

The chain is built from TRBV27 and TRBJ1-1; possible D gene TRBD1, 5 bases. From germline, CDR1 is MNHEY and CDR2 SMNVEV (reference sequence). With 6 bases removed from V and 3 bases from J, the gap between germline ends came to 8 bases. CDR3 length equals 12 residues. CDR3 sequence: CASSQGHTEAFF. CDR3 sequence (DNA): TGTGCCAGCAGCCAGGGTCACACTGAAGCTTTCTTT.

The gene calls are TRBV4-1 and TRBJ2-5, with TRBD2 identical over 11 bases. The V and J ends lost 4 bases and 4 bases, in that order; junction bases with no gene match: 17. The germline gives CDR1 MGHRA, CDR2 YSYEKL. This CDR3 is built from 19 residues. The CDR3 loop is CASSRPFSGGARERETQYF. The CDR3 nucleotides read TGCGCCAGCAGCCGCCCATTTAGCGGGGGGGCCCGGGAGAGAGAGACCCAGTACTTC.

V usage is TRBV1 and J usage is TRBJ1-6; the table's D call, TRBD1, was not checked against the DNA. TRBV1 is a pseudogene locus. The CDR3 covers 13 residues. The CDR3 DNA reads as TGCACCAGCAGCCAAGACAGGGGTTCACCCCTCCACTTT. Translating gives CTSSQDRGSPLHF.

The rearrangement joins TRBV25-1 to TRBJ1-6; D not certain. The CDR3 spans 14 residues. Germline-derived CDR1 and CDR2 are MGHDK and SYGVNS. The V end was cut by 2 bases, the J end by 8 bases, with 10 bases between. The CDR3 nucleotides read TGTGCCAGCAGTGAACAGCAGGAACATTCACCCCTCCACTTT. Translated: CASSEQQEHSPLHF.

This chain links TRBV9 with TRBJ2-5; D is ambiguous. Trimming pared 2 bases from V and 10 bases from J, leaving 12 bases between. Germline CDR1 and CDR2: SGDLS and YYNGEE. The CDR3 covers 12 residues. The CDR3 bases are TGTGCCAGCAGCGTCAACCTAGGAGACCAGTACTTC. It specifies CASSVNLGDQYF.

This chain joins TRBV7-8 and TRBJ1-4; unclear D gene. The CDR3 has 16 residues. Per germline, CDR1 SGHVS and CDR2 FQNEAQ. Between the trimmed V and J ends, which lost 3 bases and 0 bases, there was a span of 11 bases. For the CDR3, the DNA is TGTGCCAGCAGCTTCTCATACGGAGCAACTAATGAAAAACTGTTTTTT. This sequence encodes CASSFSYGATNEKLFF.

The V and J genes are TRBV5-1 and TRBJ2-5; 7 bases align to TRBD1. The ends lost 0 bases at V and 7 bases at J; junction bases unmatched: 3. The CDR3 has 13 amino acids. Germline lookup yields CDR1 SGHRS and CDR2 YFSETQ. As DNA, the CDR3 is TGCGCCAGCAGCTTGGAGGCAGGGGGGACCCAGTACTTC. Translating it yields CASSLEAGGTQYF.

This chain joins TRBV2 and TRBJ2-5, with D perhaps matching TRBD1 (5 bases). CDR1 and CDR2 from the germline V gene are SNHLY and FYNNEI. The CDR3 covers 14 residues. Trimming removed 10 bases from V and 2 bases from J, with 17 bases in between. This CDR3 reads CAKTALAVQETQYF. CDR3 nucleotides: TGTGCCAAGACAGCGCTGGCTGTACAAGAGACCCAGTACTTC.

This clone was picked up one time. The CDR3 sequence: CASSDTTRLGYTF. CDR3 DNA: TGTGCCAGCAGTGACACGACAAGATTGGGCTACACCTTC. The rearrangement links TRBV6-1 to TRBJ1-2, with D unresolved. V gave up 3 bases and J gave up 8 bases, with 13 bases separating them. The CDR3 has 13 residues. Germline V gene data show CDR1 as MNHNS and CDR2 as SASEGT.

DNA for the CDR3: TGTGCCAGCAGTGAAGTGGGGCCGGGACTAGCGGGGCGGGGCGGTGGCACCGGGGAGCTGTTTTTT. This encodes CASSEVGPGLAGRGGGTGELFF. The rearrangement joins TRBV6-1 to TRBJ2-2, with TRBD2 identical over 13 bases. The CDR3 covers 22 residues. Germline lookup yields CDR1 MNHNS and CDR2 SASEGT. The ends lost 1 base at V and 4 bases at J; junction bases unmatched: 18.